In this sample, the clone carrying this TCR beta chain turned up many times. Germline assignment: CDR1 PRHDT and CDR2 FYEKMQ (reference sequence). Trimming took 8 bases from V and 7 from J; bases not matched to a gene: 9. This CDR3 is 15 amino acids long. Libraries of TCR beta came from iRepertoire HTBI primers plus Arm-PCR of CDR3 regions. TCRdb itself ran the multiplex PCR reads through MiXCR, one entry per CDR3 protein. The profile covers 400,000 to 450,000 distinct CDR3 sequences, with around 15% appearing a single time and about 10% taken by the ten largest. This sample was included in a study of regulatory T cells in long-lasting Graves disease. Study-wide context: Freshly diagnosed Graves' patients had used antithyroid drugs for under 3 months.

Time point noted: newly diagnosed GD, antithyroid drugs for less than 3 months. Scientists built the TCR library using RNA that was extracted from PBMCs. The same data also contributed to another study, on T cells in Graves' hyperthyroidism and ophthalmopathy. That paper notes: Diagnoses rested on clinical symptoms, serum thyroxine and TRAb, thyroid ultrasound and orbital computed tomography. From stable hyperthyroidism, ophthalmopathy was set apart by a 13 V-J model.

The TCR comes from a woman in her twenties or thirties with Graves disease. The source was peripheral blood mononuclear cells (PBMCs), collected at new diagnosis, from a patient treated with antithyroid drugs. J is TRBJ2-1 and V is TRBV13, with 12 bases lining up with TRBD1. The CDR3 loop reads CASRDRGRDDNEQFF. CDR3 DNA: TGTGCCAGCCGGGACAGGGGGCGCGATGATAATGAGCAGTTCTTC. The whole variable domain, remainder taken from reference TRBV13 and TRBJ2-1, is AAGVIQSPRHLIKEKRETATLKCYPIPRHDTVYWYQQGPGQDPQFLISFYEKMQSDKGSIPDRFSAQQFSDYHSELNMSSLELGDSALYFCASRDRGRDDNEQFFGPGTRLTVL.